This TCR beta chain was sequenced in a study of T cell repertoires in cytomegalovirus infection. Across the study: Public TCR beta signatures were indicative of both CMV infection and a matching HLA type.

In this sample, this clonotype turned up many times. Its antigen is unknown. Points from the study as a whole: The study found HLA-C-restricted CMV-specific TCR beta clonotypes dominating the ex vivo response. Carriers of CMV and the relevant HLA type were discriminated by public TCR beta frequency.

The ends lost 5 bases at V and 5 bases at J; junction bases unmatched: 7. CDR1 is SGHTA and CDR2 is FQGNSA in the germline V gene. The CDR3 extends over 14 amino acids. TCRdb reprocessed the reads via MiXCR and lists one record per CDR3 protein. This sample has 340,000 or so distinct CDR3 sequences, with 25% found just once. The TCR was taken from a human donor in good health (CMV status not recorded). Some clones in this sample may be carry-over from other donors' samples. The sequencing here drew on cultured PBMCs, taken from culture after CMV antigen stimulation. The chain has TRBV7-2 and TRBJ2-3; the match to TRBD1 covers 7 bases. The CDR3 DNA is TGTGCCAGCAGCCAGGACAGGTCCAGAGATACGCAGTATTTT. It yields the protein CASSQDRSRDTQYF.